The rows below give T cell receptor beta chains drawn from one sample of a study of cytomegalovirus exposure and HLA in healthy donors. The data were produced by immunoSEQ multiplex PCR, yet TCRdb's version contains in-frame clones alone and is incomplete. The sample yields approximately 210,000 clones, over 75% seen once. The sequencing input was PBMCs. All receptors derive from a male donor in good health and CMV-seronegative. CDR3s include the opening cysteine and the closing phenylalanine or tryptophan. The order of the fields is V gene, J gene, clone size, D gene, CDR3 DNA, CDR3 protein. A D gene is named only where the DNA matches it firmly. Some rows mark clone size as missing; the rest say once, few, many or name a class of expanded clone.

TRBV19	TRBJ1-2	NA	TRBD1	TGTGCCAGTAGTATAGCAGGGGGCAACTATGGCTACACCTTC	CASSIAGGNYGYTF
TRBV7-9	TRBJ2-5	NA	NA	TGTGCCAGCAGCTTAGTATTGACTAGAACCGAGACCCAGTACTTC	CASSLVLTRTETQYF
TRBV5-8	TRBJ2-3	NA	TRBD2	TGTGCCAGCAGCTTGGCGGCGGGGGGCAGCACAGATACGCAGTATTTT	CASSLAAGGSTDTQYF
TRBV14	TRBJ1-1	NA	TRBD1	TGTGCCAGCAGCCCTAACTCAGGGGGATCCGTTGAAGCTTTCTTT	CASSPNSGGSVEAFF
TRBV7-2	TRBJ2-2	NA	TRBD2	TGTGCCAGTACGGGAGGGCTGAACACCGGGGAGCTGTTTTTT	CASTGGLNTGELFF
TRBV2	TRBJ2-7	NA	NA	TGTGCCAGCAGTGGGATACAGGGTGTCTACGAGCAGTACTTC	CASSGIQGVYEQYF
TRBV10-3	TRBJ2-7	NA	NA	TGTGCCATCAGTGAGTCAGGGGGAACCTACGAGCAGTACTTC	CAISESGGTYEQYF
TRBV7-9	TRBJ2-3	NA	NA	TGTGCCAGCAGCCGCGGACGGGGAGATACGCAGTATTTT	CASSRGRGDTQYF
TRBV9	TRBJ2-7	NA	TRBD2	TGTGCCAGCAGCGTAAGTATAGGGACTAGCGGGATTGGCGAGCAGTACTTC	CASSVSIGTSGIGEQYF
TRBV2	TRBJ2-1	once	NA	TGTGCCAACGGGCGGAGGGGCTGGAATGAAAATGAGCAGTTCTTC	CANGRRGWNENEQFF
TRBV4-3	TRBJ1-6	NA	TRBD1	TGCGCCAGCAGCCAATCTAACTCCGGGACAGGGCGAAATTCACCCCTCCACTTT	CASSQSNSGTGRNSPLHF
TRBV19	TRBJ1-1	few	TRBD1	TGTGCCAGTAGTATTGGGACAGGGAACACTGAAGCTTTCTTT	CASSIGTGNTEAFF
TRBV7-3	TRBJ1-1	NA	NA	TGTGCCAGCAGCGTAGACAGTTACACTGAAGCTTTCTTT	CASSVDSYTEAFF
TRBV19	TRBJ2-2	few	NA	TGTGCCAGTAGCGAGGGAGTGCGCACCGGGGAGCTGTTTTTT	CASSEGVRTGELFF
TRBV2	TRBJ2-6	NA	NA	TGTGCCACGAATGAGGGGGCTGGGGCCAACGTCCTGACTTTC	CATNEGAGANVLTF
TRBV5-1	TRBJ1-3	NA	NA	TGCGCCAGCAGCTTACAGGGTCCTGGAAACACCATATATTTT	CASSLQGPGNTIYF
TRBV25-1	TRBJ1-1	NA	TRBD1	TGTGCCAGCAGTGACAGGGGGCGCGCTGAAGCTTTCTTT	CASSDRGRAEAFF
TRBV9	TRBJ2-7	few	TRBD2	TGTGCCAGCAGCTTTAGCGGGAGGGCCGATGAGCAGTACTTC	CASSFSGRADEQYF
TRBV6-6	TRBJ1-4	NA	TRBD1	TGTGCCAGCAGTTACCGACAGGGCGATGAAAAACTGTTTTTT	CASSYRQGDEKLFF
TRBV6-5	TRBJ2-7	NA	TRBD2	TGTGCCAGCCGGACTAGCGGTTACTACGAGCAGTACTTC	CASRTSGYYEQYF
TRBV7-9	TRBJ2-7	NA	TRBD2	TGTGCCAGCACTTACAGCGGGAGGGATCCCTACGAGCAGTACTTC	CASTYSGRDPYEQYF
TRBV4-2	TRBJ1-5	NA	NA	TGTGCCAGCAGCCAAGCCAGGGGACAGCCCCAGCATTTT	CASSQARGQPQHF
TRBV5-6	TRBJ2-2	NA	NA	TGTGCCAGCAGCCGGGACTTGAACACCGGGGAGCTGTTTTTT	CASSRDLNTGELFF
TRBV29-1	TRBJ2-7	NA	TRBD2	TGCAGCGTACGGACTAGCGGGATTGCCCTAGTCTCCTACGAGCAGTACTTC	CSVRTSGIALVSYEQYF
TRBV2	TRBJ2-7	NA	TRBD2	TGTGCCAGCTTAGCGGGGATCTACGAGCAGTACTTC	CASLAGIYEQYF
TRBV5-1	TRBJ1-1	NA	NA	TGCGCCAGCAGCTTGCCAGGCACTGAAGCTTTCTTT	CASSLPGTEAFF
TRBV2	TRBJ1-4	NA	TRBD1	TGTGCCACCCGAGGGGGCAGGGGGCGTGAAAAACTGTTTTTT	CATRGGRGREKLFF
TRBV7-3	TRBJ1-3	NA	TRBD1	TGTGCCAGCAGCTTATCGACAGGGGTCGGAAACACCATATATTTT	CASSLSTGVGNTIYF
TRBV9	TRBJ2-1	NA	NA	TGTGCCAGCAGCGGACAGACCTACAATGAGCAGTTCTTC	CASSGQTYNEQFF
TRBV9	TRBJ2-1	once	TRBD1	TGTGCCAGCAGCCCCGGGACAGACTCCTACAATGAGCAGTTCTTC	CASSPGTDSYNEQFF
TRBV19	TRBJ1-2	NA	TRBD1	TGTGCCAGTAGTAGAGAGGACAGGGGGCAAGGCTACGCCTTC	CASSREDRGQGYAF
TRBV5-6	TRBJ1-5	NA	NA	TGTGCCAGCAGCTTGGGCCCGTGGCGAGGTAGCAATCAGCCCCAGCATTTT	CASSLGPWRGSNQPQHF
TRBV6-5	TRBJ1-4	NA	NA	TGTGCCAGCAGTTACTCCGGGGTACCTAATGAAAAACTGTTTTTT	CASSYSGVPNEKLFF
TRBV25-1	TRBJ2-1	few	NA	TGTGCCAGCAGTGAGACTACTTTTGGAGAGCAGGAGCAGTTCTTC	CASSETTFGEQEQFF
TRBV6-5	TRBJ1-1	NA	TRBD1	TGTGCCAGCAGAAAAGAACAGGGGAGCACTGAAGCTTTCTTT	CASRKEQGSTEAFF
TRBV25-1	TRBJ2-7	once	TRBD1	TGTGCCAGCAGTAGGACAGGGTTCAACTACGAGCAGTACTTC	CASSRTGFNYEQYF
TRBV6-1	TRBJ2-6	NA	NA	TGTGCCAGCAGGTCAGTTCTGCAGGCCAACGTCCTGACTTTC	CASRSVLQANVLTF
TRBV7-3	TRBJ2-7	NA	TRBD2	TGTGCCAGCAGCTTAACTGGGACTAGCGACGAGCAGTACTTC	CASSLTGTSDEQYF
TRBV29-1	TRBJ2-5	NA	NA	TGCAGCGTTGAATCTTTGGGCCAGGGGACCCAGTACTTC	CSVESLGQGTQYF
TRBV5-1	TRBJ1-6	NA	TRBD1	TGCGCCAGCAGGCCCGGGACAGGCGGGAATTCACCCCTCCACTTT	CASRPGTGGNSPLHF
TRBV29-1	TRBJ1-1	NA	NA	TGCAGCGTTGAATCTTTAAACACTGAAGCTTTCTTT	CSVESLNTEAFF